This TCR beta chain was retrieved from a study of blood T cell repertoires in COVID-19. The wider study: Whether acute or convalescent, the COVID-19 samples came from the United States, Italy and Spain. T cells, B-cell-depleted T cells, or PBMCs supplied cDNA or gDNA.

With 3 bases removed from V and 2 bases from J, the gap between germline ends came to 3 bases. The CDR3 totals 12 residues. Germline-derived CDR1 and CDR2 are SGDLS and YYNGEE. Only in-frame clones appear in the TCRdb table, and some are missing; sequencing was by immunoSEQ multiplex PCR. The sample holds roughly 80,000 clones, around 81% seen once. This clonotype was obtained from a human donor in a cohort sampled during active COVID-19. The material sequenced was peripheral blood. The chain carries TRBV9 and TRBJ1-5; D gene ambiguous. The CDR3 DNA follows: TGTGCCAGCAGCGCCGGCAATCAGCCCCAGCATTTT. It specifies CASSAGNQPQHF.